This T cell receptor beta chain emerged from a study of T cell responses to AZD1222 COVID-19 vaccine. Study-wide findings and caveats: Repertoires in all cases were sampled only once the peak T cell response had passed.

The assay was immunoSEQ multiplex PCR, and TCRdb's table has in-frame clones only and misses some. Among 120,000 to 150,000 clones, around nine tenths were seen once, and the ten largest hold roughly 3%. CDR3 length: 19 residues. CDR1 LGHDT and CDR2 YNNKEL come from the germline V gene (reference sequence). The germline V and J ends were trimmed by 0 bases and 1 base, with 21 bases remaining between them. Of note for this clone: Its antigen remains unknown.

The chain has TRBV3-1 (or the pseudogene TRBV3-2) and TRBJ1-2, with D tentatively TRBD1 (6 bases). The source of this sequence is an adult in good health. The sequencing used peripheral blood, collected on day 0 of AZD1222 vaccination. CDR3 coding DNA: TGTGCCAGCAGCCAAGATTTGTGGCAGGGGATTTCTTATAACTATGGCTACACCTTC. This codes for CASSQDLWQGISYNYGYTF.